This T cell receptor (beta chain) was captured by sequencing in a study of shared clonotypes between healthy human individuals. Study findings and constraints: Shared clonotypes across all four donors exceeded non-shared ones in generation probability.

Subsets obtained from CD4+ cells comprised CD45RA+ naive and CD45RA-negative memory cells. With respect to this clone: As yet, its antigen is unknown.

The CDR3 is made up of 14 amino acids. CDR1 GTSNPN and CDR2 SVGIG come from the germline V gene (reference sequence). The germline V and J ends were trimmed by 3 bases and 1 base, with 11 bases remaining between them. The table came from immunoSEQ multiplex PCR; TCRdb's copy has only in-frame clones and leaves some out. The sample lists some 1,600,000 clones; 98% were seen once. This sequence joins TRBV30 and TRBJ2-3; no reliable D call. Sequencing input: naive CD4+ T cells sorted from blood. Subset specified: CD45RA+ positively selected. The receptor was isolated from a man aged 25-40 years in good health. The CDR3: CAWSFSGGTDTQYF. The CDR3 DNA sequence: TGTGCCTGGAGCTTTTCCGGCGGCACAGATACGCAGTATTTT. The whole variable domain, remainder taken from reference TRBV30 and TRBJ2-3, is SQTIHQWPATLVQPVGSPLSLECTVEGTSNPNLYWYRQAAGRGLQLLFYSVGIGQISSEVPQNLSASRPQDRQFILSSKKLLLSDSGFYLCAWSFSGGTDTQYFGPGTRLTVL.